The source of this T cell receptor beta chain is a study of T-cell memory formation after mild COVID-19. The CDR3 spans 15 residues. With V trimmed by 1 base and J by 6 bases, 5 bases remained unmatched. Germline V gene sequence: CDR1 SGHTA, CDR2 FQGNSA. One entry per CDR3 protein, called by TCRdb with MiXCR from the 5' RACE reads. In the table there are hundreds of thousands of distinct CDR3 sequences, about 17% of which are singletons. V is TRBV7-2 and J is TRBJ2-3; TRBD1 aligns across 9 bases. The TCR originated in a man aged 18 to 30 who had mild COVID-19 (a few samples of this study predate the infection). Cell type and time point are not known. The specimen was PBMCs or a T cell subset sorted from them (not recorded which). In DNA, the CDR3 is TGTGCCAGCAGCTTAGTCGGACAGGGGAGGGATACGCAGTATTTT. This gives the protein CASSLVGQGRDTQYF. Drawing the rest from reference TRBV7-2 and TRBJ2-3, the complete variable domain is GAGVSQSPSNKVTEKGKDVELRCDPISGHTALYWYRQSLGQGLEFLIYFQGNSAPDKSGLPSDRFSAERTGGSVSTLTIQRTQQEDSAVYLCASSLVGQGRDTQYFGPGTRLTVL.